One and the same sample provided the 21 T cell receptor beta chains below, sequenced in a study of blood T cells in healthy people across ages. Next came a second PCR, run for about 6 to 11 cycles, which used a sample-barcoded 5' primer along with a J-beta primer mix. MiXCR, run by TCRdb on the 5' RACE reads, gives a single entry per CDR3 protein. The sample records roughly 1 million distinct CDR3 sequences, around 27% being singletons. These records were also assigned to another study, of T cells of mothers and their children.

Material: blood. The source of these receptors is a girl under 10 years old in good health.

In its sample, this clonotype was seen a few times. The chain uses TRBV11-2 and TRBJ1-1, with D hard to call. From germline, CDR1 is SGHAT and CDR2 FQNNGV. The CDR3 is made up of 15 amino acids. V gave up 5 bases and J gave up 7 bases, with 20 bases separating them. The DNA of the CDR3 is TGTGCCAGCAGCCTAACCGGACTTAACTTGGATGAAGCTTTCTTT. This gives the protein CASSLTGLNLDEAFF.

The gene calls are TRBV12-5 and TRBJ2-7; TRBD1 matches at 8 bases. The CDR3 runs to 15 residues. Unmatched junction bases numbered 11, after V lost 7 bases and J lost 3 bases. Germline-derived CDR1 and CDR2 are LGHNT and FRNRAP. The CDR3 here is CASVPQGAQIYEQYF. CDR3 DNA sequence: TGTGCTAGTGTTCCGCAGGGGGCGCAGATCTACGAGCAGTACTTC.

This clonotype was recorded a few times. This chain uses TRBV7-9 with TRBJ2-1; 9 bases align to TRBD2. Germline V CDR1 and CDR2: SEHNR, FQNEAQ (reference sequence). The CDR3 runs to 16 residues. The V gene end was trimmed by 6 bases and the J gene end by 5 bases; junction bases not matched to a gene: 11. This CDR3 reads CASSSTAGGTNNEQFF. The CDR3 nucleotides read TGTGCCAGCAGTTCTACAGCGGGGGGAACTAACAATGAGCAGTTCTTC.

This clonotype came up a few times. The chain uses TRBV27 and TRBJ2-7; D may correspond to TRBD1 or TRBD2 (5 bases each). Germline CDR1 is MNHEY and CDR2 is SMNVEV (reference sequence). The CDR3 covers 15 residues. V gave up 6 bases and J gave up 2 bases, with 17 bases separating them. Here the CDR3 DNA reads TGTGCCAGCAGCTCTCCTCGGGACGGGACCTACGAGCAGTACTTC. Amino acid sequence: CASSSPRDGTYEQYF.

This clonotype has a count of ten or more. The chain links TRBV5-6 to TRBJ2-1; D remains ambiguous. Germline loops: CDR1 SGHDT, CDR2 YYEEEE. The V end lost 4 bases, the J end lost 10 bases, and 15 bases lay between the germline ends. The length of the CDR3 is 13 residues. The DNA of the CDR3 is TGTGCCAGCAGCACGCACATGCTCAAGGAGCAGTTCTTC. Its protein is CASSTHMLKEQFF.

Only a few counts were recorded for this clonotype. The chain uses TRBV29-1 and TRBJ2-1; D tentatively reads TRBD1 or TRBD2 (6 bases each). The CDR3 totals 14 residues. Trimming left V 3 bases short and J 7 bases short, with 16 bases between. CDR1 is SQVTM, CDR2 ANQGSEA, per germline. CDR3 in amino acids: CSVEGWQGRNEQFF. In DNA, the CDR3 is TGCAGCGTTGAGGGGTGGCAGGGGAGGAATGAGCAGTTCTTC.

This clonotype was seen a handful of times. J is TRBJ2-1 and V is TRBV23-1, with D uncertain. The DNA end is more similar to TRBJ2-7, so the J call may be wrong. TRBV23-1 falls under the ORF class, with uncertain function. The CDR3 is 15 residues long. The CDR3 DNA reads TGCGCCAGCAGTCAATCCGGGCGGATATCCCACGAGCAGTACTTC. Translating gives CASSQSGRISHEQYF.

The chain recombines TRBV11-2 with TRBJ2-3; 13 bases line up with TRBD2. The CDR3 spans 18 residues. CDR1 is SGHAT and CDR2 is FQNNGV in the germline V gene. Losses at the gene ends were 2 bases for V and 3 bases for J; bases not matched to a gene: 8. DNA for the CDR3: TGTGCCAGCAGCTTACGTGGACTAGCGGGAGAAGGAACAGATACGCAGTATTTT. Translated, it gives CASSLRGLAGEGTDTQYF. Using reference TRBV11-2 and TRBJ2-3 for the parts outside the CDR3, the full variable domain is EAGVAQSPRYKIIEKRQSVAFWCNPISGHATLYWYQQILGQGPKLLIQFQNNGVVDDSQLPKDRFSAERLKGVDSTLKIQPAKLEDSAVYLCASSLRGLAGEGTDTQYFGPGTRLTVL.

V and J are TRBV3-1 and TRBJ2-2; 8 bases are shared with TRBD1. The CDR3 is 14 residues long. The J segment lost 5 bases and the V segment lost 6 bases, leaving 5 bases of the junction unmatched. Germline loops: CDR1 LGHDT, CDR2 YNNKEL (reference sequence). The CDR3 DNA reads as TGTGCCAGCAGTAGGACAGGGAGGACCGGGGAGCTGTTTTTT. Encoded protein: CASSRTGRTGELFF.

This clonotype has only a few counts. The chain has TRBV20-1 and TRBJ1-4, with D tentatively TRBD1 (6 bases). The germline CDR1 and CDR2 sequences are DFQATT and SNEGSKA (reference sequence). This CDR3 is built from 14 residues. V lost 5 bases, J lost 9 bases, and 19 bases lay in between. The CDR3 nucleotides are TGCAGTGCTCCTTCTACAGGGTTCGCCAAAAAACTGTTTTTT. This encodes CSAPSTGFAKKLFF.

This clonotype was counted a few times. This chain joins TRBV15 and TRBJ2-7; 7 bases agree with TRBD1. In germline, CDR1 is LNHNV, CDR2 YYDKDF (reference sequence). CDR3 length equals 15 residues. The junction had 7 bases not matched to a gene; V was cut back by 0 bases and J by 5 bases. CDR3 region: CATSREAQGFHEQYF. For the CDR3, the DNA is TGTGCCACCAGCAGAGAAGCACAGGGGTTCCACGAGCAGTACTTC.

This chain links TRBV5-1 with TRBJ2-5; TRBD2 matches at 15 bases. V shed 3 bases, J shed 4 bases, and the junction held 4 bases outside the gene matches. The CDR3 length is 16 residues. Germline values: CDR1 SGHRS, CDR2 YFSETQ. CDR3 protein: CASSSGTSGGLETQYF. The CDR3 nucleotides are TGCGCCAGCAGCTCCGGGACTAGCGGGGGGCTAGAGACCCAGTACTTC.

The chain is built from TRBV29-1 and TRBJ2-5; 7 nucleotides align to TRBD2. Matching the DNA end better, TRBJ2-7 makes the J call doubtful. The CDR3 is 15 residues long. CDR1 SQVTM and CDR2 ANQGSEA come from the germline V gene. In nucleotides, the CDR3 is TGCAGCGTTGAAAGGCTGGGAGGGTCCCTAGGCGAGCAGTACTTC. Protein: CSVERLGGSLGEQYF.

This clonotype has only a few counts. This chain links TRBV27 with TRBJ2-7; 11 bases are shared with TRBD1. The CDR3 contains 17 residues. Germline assignment: CDR1 MNHEY and CDR2 SMNVEV (reference sequence). V lost 5 bases to trimming and J lost 0 bases; unmatched junction nucleotides: 9. Here the CDR3 reads CASSGGTGGLISYEQYF. The DNA for the CDR3 is TGTGCCAGCAGTGGCGGGACAGGGGGTCTAATCTCCTACGAGCAGTACTTC.

This clonotype occurred a few times. The rearrangement joins TRBV5-1 to TRBJ1-2; D may be TRBD1 (6 bases). CDR1 and CDR2 from the germline V gene are SGHRS and YFSETQ. V was clipped by 4 bases and J by 6 bases, with 16 bases between them. The CDR3 spans 14 residues. The CDR3 DNA reads as TGCGCCAGCAGCGGGGCCGGGGGGCTTGATGGCTACACCTTC. Protein product: CASSGAGGLDGYTF.

This chain uses TRBV7-2 with TRBJ1-4, with 7 bases matching TRBD1. Germline loops: CDR1 SGHTA, CDR2 FQGNSA. The CDR3 is 14 residues long. V shed 5 bases, J shed 6 bases, and the junction held 6 bases outside the gene matches. CDR3 protein: CASSRQGWHEKLFF. The CDR3 DNA follows: TGTGCCAGCAGCCGACAGGGTTGGCATGAAAAACTGTTTTTT. The full variable domain, its missing parts supplied by reference TRBV7-2 and TRBJ1-4, is GAGVSQSPSNKVTEKGKDVELRCDPISGHTALYWYRQSLGQGLEFLIYFQGNSAPDKSGLPSDRFSAERTGGSVSTLTIQRTQQEDSAVYLCASSRQGWHEKLFFGSGTQLSVL.

V is TRBV2 and J is TRBJ2-7, with 12 bases matching TRBD1. Germline CDR1 SNHLY, CDR2 FYNNEI. The CDR3 has 15 amino acids. The J segment lost 3 bases and the V segment lost 8 bases, leaving 8 bases of the junction unmatched. The CDR3 nucleotides read TGTGCCAGCGTTGGGACAGGGGGCAATTACTACGAGCAGTACTTC. Protein: CASVGTGGNYYEQYF.

This chain joins TRBV2 and TRBJ2-1, with 8 nucleotides matching TRBD1. The J call may be faulty, since TRBJ2-5 better matches the DNA end. Germline assignment: CDR1 SNHLY and CDR2 FYNNEI. This CDR3 is 16 amino acids long. The CDR3 region has the DNA TGTGCCAGCAGTGAAGGTCGGGACAGGAGAATAGGGACCCAGTACTTC. Translated, it gives CASSEGRDRRIGTQYF.

This chain connects TRBV12-3 or TRBV12-4 to TRBJ2-1; the D gene is possibly TRBD2 (6 bases). The J call is doubtful: the DNA matches TRBJ2-5 better. This CDR3 is 15 amino acids long. CDR3 nucleotides: TGTGCCAGCAGTTTAGCGCTACTAGCTCGGGGGACCCAGTACTTC. This gives the protein CASSLALLARGTQYF.

Note on this clonotype: In this CDR3 the conserved last residue, phenylalanine or tryptophan, is missing, so a read error is likely. The gene calls are TRBV6-5 and TRBJ1-5, with D unclear. Germline V gene data show CDR1 as MNHEY and CDR2 as SVGAGI. This CDR3 region has 13 residues. V was pared by 6 bases and J by 2 bases, with 8 bases between. The CDR3 loop is CASSPTRNQPQHL. In DNA, the CDR3 is TGTGCCAGCAGCCCAACCCGCAATCAGCCCCAGCATCTT.

Regarding this clonotype: Germline and junction disagree at one end, which may indicate a read error. The rearrangement links TRBV12-3 or TRBV12-4 to TRBJ2-5; D remains unclear. This CDR3 is 14 amino acids long. CDR3 DNA: TGTGCCAGCAGTGCAGCTCTGAACCAAGAGAGCCAGTACTTC. This translates into CASSAALNQESQYF.